This T cell receptor (beta chain) came from a study of CD8 T cells in Susac syndrome. When the RNA was reverse transcribed, random hexamers were used with an input of 0.5 to 1 ug. The CDR3 of TCR beta was amplified by immunoSEQ multiplex PCR across 54 Vbeta and 13 Jbeta. TCRdb called the immunoSEQ multiplex PCR reads again in MiXCR, with one record for every CDR3 protein. This table holds tens of thousands of distinct CDR3 sequences, roughly 96% found once. Sequencing of TCR beta was performed on blood CD8+ T cells and on blood CD4+ T cells. V was pared by 0 bases and J by 2 bases, with 5 bases of the junction left unmatched. The CDR3 has 16 amino acids. CDR1 is SGHRS and CDR2 is YFSETQ in the germline V gene.

Sequenced input: CD8+ T cells from PBMCs. This TCR was sampled from a human donor with Susac syndrome. J is TRBJ2-3 and V is TRBV5-1; 8 bases align to TRBD2. The CDR3 sequence is CASSLGLAGSTDTQYF. Written as DNA, the CDR3 is TGCGCCAGCAGCTTGGGTCTAGCGGGTTCCACAGATACGCAGTATTTT.